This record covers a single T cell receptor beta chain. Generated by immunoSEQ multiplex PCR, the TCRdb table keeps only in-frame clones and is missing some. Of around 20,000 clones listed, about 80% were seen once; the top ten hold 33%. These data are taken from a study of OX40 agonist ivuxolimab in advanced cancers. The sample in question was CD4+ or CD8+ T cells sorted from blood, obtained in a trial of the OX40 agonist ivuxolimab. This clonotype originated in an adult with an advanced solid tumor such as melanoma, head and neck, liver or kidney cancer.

CDR3: CASSFIWENEQFF. In nucleotides, the CDR3 is TGTGCCAGCAGTTTTATTTGGGAAAATGAGCAGTTCTTC. The chain couples TRBV28 to TRBJ2-1; D uncertain. Germline V gene sequence: CDR1 MDHEN, CDR2 SYDVKM. This CDR3 is 13 amino acids long. V was clipped by 3 bases and J by 7 bases, with 10 bases between them.